The 25 T cell receptor beta chains given below trace back to one sample, sequenced in a study of response to subunit inactivated influenza vaccine. TCRdb processed the RT-PCR reads anew with MiXCR; each CDR3 protein has one entry. The table includes around 530,000 distinct CDR3 sequences, about 10% detected once. The specimen was PBMCs from blood, collected on the day of vaccination. Source of these receptors: a man between 50 and 59 years old who received an inactivated influenza vaccine.

This clonotype was seen only a few times. This chain joins TRBV7-3 and TRBJ2-3; D not certain. Germline CDR1 SGHTA, CDR2 FQGTGA. Trimming left V 6 bases short and J 4 bases short, with 14 bases between. This CDR3 is built from 14 residues. The CDR3 DNA follows: TGTGCCAGCAGTCCGGTGGGAAGGGCAGATACGCAGTATTTT. This codes for CASSPVGRADTQYF.

In its sample, this clonotype was seen a few times. The rearrangement links TRBV7-2 to TRBJ2-1; 7 bases line up with TRBD1. J gave up 0 bases and V 1 base, and 3 bases lay outside the gene matches. Per germline, CDR1 SGHTA and CDR2 FQGNSA. The CDR3 consists of 16 residues. The CDR3 DNA sequence: TGTGCCAGCAGCTTAGTAGGGGGCGACTCCTACAATGAGCAGTTCTTC. It yields the protein CASSLVGGDSYNEQFF.

This chain links TRBV6-2 or TRBV6-3 with TRBJ2-7; a possible D gene is TRBD1 (5 bases). Germline loops: CDR1 MNHEY, CDR2 SVGEGT. V was clipped by 4 bases and J by 3 bases, with 13 bases between them. The CDR3 extends over 14 amino acids. CDR3 sequence: CASSFILDSYEQYF. The CDR3 DNA reads TGTGCCAGCAGTTTCATCCTAGACAGCTACGAGCAGTACTTC.

This clonotype was seen a handful of times. The gene calls are TRBV6-1 and TRBJ2-5, with D unclear. This CDR3 is 16 amino acids long. Germline V lookup: CDR1 MNHNS, CDR2 SASEGT. V lost 8 bases to trimming and J lost 5 bases, with 24 bases between them. CDR3 loop: CASGPSGQTIGETQYF. As DNA, the CDR3 is TGTGCCAGCGGCCCCTCGGGTCAGACCATCGGGGAGACCCAGTACTTC.

The chain employs TRBV5-6 and TRBJ2-1, with 7 bases fitting TRBD1. The V segment lost 3 bases and the J segment 10 bases; nucleotides outside the gene matches: 4. Germline CDR1 and CDR2: SGHDT and YYEEEE. CDR3 length: 12 residues. The CDR3 reads CASSYGTAEQFF. The CDR3 nucleotides read TGTGCCAGCAGCTATGGGACAGCGGAGCAGTTCTTC.

This rearrangement joins TRBV5-1 to TRBJ2-2; tentative D call: TRBD1 (6 bases). The CDR3 runs to 16 residues. V gave up 0 bases and J gave up 2 bases, with 11 bases separating them. CDR1 is SGHRS and CDR2 is YFSETQ in the germline V gene. Here the CDR3 DNA reads TGCGCCAGCAGCTTGGCCCCACAGGGAAACACCGGGGAGCTGTTTTTT. Its protein product is CASSLAPQGNTGELFF.

This chain links TRBV15 with TRBJ2-3; 8 bases are a match to TRBD1. This CDR3 contains 14 residues. The germline V gene has CDR1 LNHNV and CDR2 YYDKDF (reference sequence). Germline trimming cut 3 bases from V and 5 bases from J; bases unmatched to any gene: 4. CDR3: CATSSPGQGDTQYF. The CDR3 region has the DNA TGTGCCACCAGCAGCCCCGGACAGGGAGATACGCAGTATTTT.

This chain joins TRBV6-1 and TRBJ2-2; TRBD2 aligns across 9 bases. V lost 7 bases, J lost 2 bases, and 8 bases stayed unmatched. Germline values: CDR1 MNHNS, CDR2 SASEGT. The CDR3 spans 16 residues. The CDR3 DNA is TGTGCCAGCATCCTTAGCGGGGGCCTCAACACCGGGGAGCTGTTTTTT. Its protein product is CASILSGGLNTGELFF.

J is TRBJ1-1 and V is TRBV12-3 or TRBV12-4, with a tentative D call TRBD1 (5 bases). Trimming stripped 7 bases from V and 1 base from J, with 13 bases between. This CDR3 has 14 residues. As DNA, the CDR3 is TGTGCCAGCAACGAGGGACTCACGAACACTGAAGCTTTCTTT. Its translation is CASNEGLTNTEAFF.

The table lists this clonotype with a few counts. This chain uses TRBV4-3 with TRBJ2-1, with unresolved D. The CDR3 is 17 amino acids. V gave up 0 bases and J gave up 3 bases, with 15 bases separating them. Looked up from germline, CDR1 is LGHNA and CDR2 is YSLEER. This CDR3 reads CASSQEVARISYNEQFF. The CDR3 nucleotides read TGCGCCAGCAGCCAAGAGGTTGCGCGAATTAGCTACAATGAGCAGTTCTTC.

This clonotype was counted only a few times. J is TRBJ1-2 and V is TRBV6-2 or TRBV6-3, with TRBD1 identical over 8 bases. The germline V gene encodes CDR1 MNHEY and CDR2 SVGEGT. The junction had 2 bases not matched to a gene; V was cut back by 0 bases and J by 5 bases. The CDR3 spans 14 residues. The CDR3: CASSYSQGAYGYTF. CDR3 bases: TGTGCCAGCAGTTACTCGCAGGGGGCGTATGGCTACACCTTC.

Here the CDR3 reads CASSATGGEVETQYF. CDR3 DNA: TGTGCCAGCAGCGCCACAGGGGGGGAGGTTGAGACCCAGTACTTC. The chain is built from TRBV7-2 and TRBJ2-5, with D tentatively TRBD1 (8 bases). V was pared by 5 bases and J by 5 bases, with 18 bases between. This CDR3 is 15 amino acids long. The germline V gene has CDR1 SGHTA and CDR2 FQGNSA.

The chain carries TRBV6-6 and TRBJ1-2; possibly TRBD1 for D (5 bases). CDR1 is MNHNY, CDR2 SVGAGI, per germline (reference sequence). This CDR3 has 13 residues. Trimming took off 3 bases at V and 8 bases at J, with 13 bases between the two ends. CDR3 coding DNA: TGTGCCAGCAGTTATGAAGGGGTGTGGGGCTACACCTTC. It is translated as CASSYEGVWGYTF.

The chain has TRBV18 and TRBJ2-1; 9 bases fit TRBD2. CDR3 length: 14 amino acids. The V segment lost 7 bases and the J segment 5 bases; nucleotides outside the gene matches: 6. Looked up from germline, CDR1 is KGHSH and CDR2 is LQKENI. The CDR3 loop is CASLTSGPDNEQFF. The DNA of the CDR3 is TGTGCCAGCTTAACTAGCGGGCCCGACAATGAGCAGTTCTTC.

This chain uses TRBV6-1 with TRBJ2-1, with 8 bases identical to TRBD2. Trimming at V came to 6 bases and at J to 2 bases, leaving 9 bases not matched to a gene. CDR1 MNHNS and CDR2 SASEGT come from the germline V gene. The CDR3 loop spans 16 amino acids. CDR3 in amino acids: CASSRTAGATYNEQFF. The CDR3 bases are TGTGCCAGCAGCCGCACAGCGGGAGCCACCTACAATGAGCAGTTCTTC.

The chain joins TRBV6-4 to TRBJ2-1; TRBD2 aligns across 7 bases. V dropped 2 bases and J dropped 16; count of bases not matched to a gene: 8. In germline, CDR1 is MRHNA, CDR2 SNTAGT. CDR3 size: 12 residues. The CDR3, as DNA: TGTGCCAGCAGTGACGTGGGGGGACTACATTTCTTC. Translated: CASSDVGGLHFF.

This clonotype was seen a handful of times. V gene TRBV7-8 combines with J gene TRBJ1-2; the D gene is possibly TRBD1 (5 bases). The CDR3 has 17 residues. Germline CDR1 and CDR2: SGHVS and FQNEAQ. The V gene lost 0 bases and the J gene lost 3 bases, with 17 bases spanning the gap. CDR3 residues: CASSLARARGFDYGYTF. The CDR3, as DNA: TGTGCCAGCAGCTTAGCGCGGGCACGGGGCTTTGACTATGGCTACACCTTC.

This clonotype was counted many times. Here the CDR3 reads CASSSTGQGGQPQHF. The CDR3 region has the DNA TGTGCCAGCAGTTCCACGGGACAGGGCGGACAGCCCCAGCATTTT. The V gene is TRBV28, the J gene TRBJ1-5, with 9 bases that match TRBD1. Trimming cost V 4 bases and J 7 bases; bases outside gene matches: 8. The CDR3 contains 15 residues. CDR1 is MDHEN and CDR2 is SYDVKM in the germline V gene.

Here the CDR3 reads CASSYSRTSGSYEQYF. CDR3 in DNA: TGTGCCAGCAGTTACTCCCGGACTAGCGGCTCCTACGAGCAGTACTTC. The V gene is TRBV6-2 or TRBV6-3, the J gene TRBJ2-7; 10 nucleotides match TRBD2. The CDR3 is made up of 16 amino acids. Germline CDR1 MNHEY, CDR2 SVGEGT. Germline trimming cut 0 bases from V and 0 bases from J; bases unmatched to any gene: 2.

V gene TRBV7-2 combines with J gene TRBJ2-1; 12 positions agree with TRBD2. CDR1 is SGHTA, CDR2 FQGNSA, per germline. The CDR3 extends over 17 amino acids. The J segment lost 0 bases and the V segment lost 5 bases, leaving 5 bases of the junction unmatched. CDR3 amino acids: CASSRGLAGSSYNEQFF. The CDR3, as DNA: TGTGCCAGCAGCCGGGGACTAGCGGGCAGCTCCTACAATGAGCAGTTCTTC.

This clonotype was counted between two and nine times. This chain uses TRBV9 with TRBJ2-7, with D possibly TRBD1 on 5 matching bases. Germline CDR1 and CDR2: SGDLS and YYNGEE. The CDR3 length is 15 residues. V lost 0 bases to trimming and J lost 0 bases, with 10 bases between them. The CDR3 is CASSVGTSSSYEQYF. The CDR3 DNA follows: TGTGCCAGCAGCGTAGGGACATCTAGCTCCTACGAGCAGTACTTC.

Turning to this clonotype: A read error may explain this, as a much larger clone is one base away. The chain uses TRBV28 and TRBJ2-6; 10 bases agree with TRBD1. CDR3 size: 18 residues. The germline V gene has CDR1 MDHEN and CDR2 SYDVKM. CDR3 amino acids: CASSLARQGASGANFLTF. Here the CDR3 DNA reads TGTGCCAGCAGCCTAGCAAGACAGGGGGCTTCTGGGGCCAACTTCCTGACTTTC. The full variable domain, with the rest looked up from reference TRBV28 and TRBJ2-6, is DVKVTQSSRYLVKRTGEKVFLECVQDMDHENMFWYRQDPGLGLRLIYFSYDVKMKEKGDIPEGYSVSREKKERFSLILESASTNQTSMYLCASSLARQGASGANFLTFGAGSRLTVL.

This clonotype was recorded at least ten times. V is TRBV29-1 and J is TRBJ2-2; 7 nucleotides line up with TRBD2. The junction had 7 bases not matched to a gene; V was cut back by 2 bases and J by 1 base. Germline CDR1 and CDR2: SQVTM and ANQGSEA. The CDR3 loop spans 16 amino acids. The CDR3 is CSVETISGLNTGELFF. Here the CDR3 DNA reads TGCAGCGTTGAAACCATTAGCGGGTTGAACACCGGGGAGCTGTTTTTT.

This sequence joins TRBV6-5 and TRBJ2-5, with unresolved D. Between the trimmed V and J ends, which lost 2 bases and 4 bases, there was a span of 11 bases. The CDR3 contains 14 residues. CDR1 and CDR2 from the germline V gene are MNHEY and SVGAGI. The DNA of the CDR3 is TGTGCCAGCAGTTACAGCAGCCCGCCAGAGACCCAGTACTTC. Amino acid sequence: CASSYSSPPETQYF.

In its sample, this clonotype was seen a few times. The chain joins TRBV11-2 to TRBJ2-4, with 7 bases lining up with TRBD2. CDR3 length: 18 amino acids. V dropped 1 base and J dropped 0; count of bases not matched to a gene: 9. Per the germline V gene, CDR1 is SGHAT and CDR2 is FQNNGV. The CDR3 region is CASSLGSPGGIAKNIQYF. The CDR3 DNA is TGTGCCAGCAGCTTAGGAAGTCCGGGAGGAATAGCCAAAAACATTCAGTACTTC. The full variable domain, in which reference TRBV11-2 and TRBJ2-4 provide the parts outside the CDR3, is EAGVAQSPRYKIIEKRQSVAFWCNPISGHATLYWYQQILGQGPKLLIQFQNNGVVDDSQLPKDRFSAERLKGVDSTLKIQPAKLEDSAVYLCASSLGSPGGIAKNIQYFGAGTRLSVL.